This T cell receptor (beta chain) is from a study of Ad26.COV2.S vaccination and SARS-CoV-2 variants. Study-wide context: The study gave Ad26.COV2.S intramuscularly, once or twice 56 days apart. General observations from the study: Overall T cell responses may have been underestimated by the analyses of TCR breadth and depth.

Measured with immunoSEQ multiplex PCR; TCRdb has only the in-frame clones, and not every one. This table holds hundreds of thousands of clones, approximately 86% found once. Germline CDR1 reads MGHRA; CDR2 reads YSYEKL. The junction had 5 bases not matched to a gene; V was cut back by 4 bases and J by 2 bases. This CDR3 comprises 15 residues. Stated treatment: around 19 received Ad26.COV2.S at low or high dose, single or two shots; roughly 5 received placebo; per-sample allocation not given. Sampling took place 63 days after the first vaccine or placebo injection. Whoever gave the sample was an adult aged 18-55 years in Boston. Points on this clone: Its antigen remains unidentified.

Sequenced material: peripheral blood, taken in a trial of Ad26.COV2.S vaccine versus placebo. This receptor was taken from a person aged 18 to 65 who received the Ad26.COV2.S COVID-19 vaccine or a placebo. The chain combines TRBV4-1 with TRBJ2-3, with 8 bases fitting TRBD2. This CDR3 reads CASSRTLADTDTQYF. In DNA form, the CDR3 reads TGCGCCAGCAGCCGGACACTAGCGGACACAGATACGCAGTATTTT.